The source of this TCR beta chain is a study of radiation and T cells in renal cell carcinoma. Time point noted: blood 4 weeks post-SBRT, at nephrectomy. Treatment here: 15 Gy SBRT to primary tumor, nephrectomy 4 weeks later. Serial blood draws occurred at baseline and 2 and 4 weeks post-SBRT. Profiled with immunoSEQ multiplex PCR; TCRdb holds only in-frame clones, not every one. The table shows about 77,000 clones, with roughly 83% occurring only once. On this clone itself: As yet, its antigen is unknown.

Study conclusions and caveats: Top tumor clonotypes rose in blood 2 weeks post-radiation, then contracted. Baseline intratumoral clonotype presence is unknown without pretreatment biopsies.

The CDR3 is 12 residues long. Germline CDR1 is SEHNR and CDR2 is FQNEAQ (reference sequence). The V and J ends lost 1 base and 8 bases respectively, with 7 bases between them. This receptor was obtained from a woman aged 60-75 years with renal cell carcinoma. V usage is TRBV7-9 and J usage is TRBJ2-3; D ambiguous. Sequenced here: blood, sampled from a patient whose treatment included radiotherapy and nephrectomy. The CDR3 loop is CASSLGMGTQYF. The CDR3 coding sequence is TGTGCCAGCAGCTTAGGTATGGGTACGCAGTATTTT.